This is a list of T cell receptor beta chains from one sample in a study of blood T cell repertoires in COVID-19. Assay: immunoSEQ multiplex PCR; the TCRdb copy retains only in-frame clones and omits some. The sample has 200,000 to 300,000 clones, approximately 85% seen once. Sequencing input: PBMCs or T cells enriched from blood (not recorded which). Receptors originate from a woman between 50 and 59 years old who had recovered from COVID-19. Each CDR3 is given with its conserved first and last residue. D genes are given only for firm matches. Clone size is given for some rows only: seen once, a few or many times, or a class if the clone is expanded.

d_gene,j_gene,v_gene,abundance,CDR3aa,CDR3nt
TRBD1,TRBJ2-7,TRBV5-1,-,CASSSTGSPYEQYF,TGCGCCAGCAGCTCGACAGGGTCCCCCTACGAGCAGTACTTC
TRBD1,TRBJ1-2,TRBV7-3,-,CASSSSRGLEGYTF,TGTGCCAGCAGCTCCTCCAGGGGGCTGGAGGGCTACACCTTC
TRBD2,TRBJ2-3,TRBV6-6,-,CASSYATSGRTDTQYF,TGTGCCAGCAGTTACGCGACTAGCGGACGCACAGATACGCAGTATTTT
TRBD1,TRBJ1-1,TRBV15,few,CATSRLTGVTEAFF,TGTGCCACCAGCAGGTTGACAGGGGTCACTGAAGCTTTCTTT
TRBD2,TRBJ2-7,TRBV7-9,-,CASSRTSGSYYEQYF,TGTGCCAGCAGCCGGACTAGCGGGAGTTATTACGAGCAGTACTTC
TRBD2,TRBJ2-3,TRBV6-4,many,CASSESSGGADTQYF,TGTGCCAGCAGTGAGTCGAGCGGGGGGGCAGATACGCAGTATTTT
-,TRBJ2-2,TRBV11-3,-,CASSFRANTGELFF,TGTGCCAGCAGCTTCAGGGCTAACACCGGGGAGCTGTTTTTT
TRBD2,TRBJ2-3,TRBV10-3,-,CAISGTSGTDTQYF,TGTGCCATCAGTGGGACTAGCGGGACAGATACGCAGTATTTT
TRBD1,TRBJ1-5,TRBV18,-,CASSAWGTDNQPQHF,TGTGCCAGCTCCGCGTGGGGGACAGACAATCAGCCCCAGCATTTT
-,TRBJ2-1,TRBV5-5,-,CASSLGDNEQFF,TGTGCCAGCAGCTTGGGCGACAATGAGCAGTTCTTC
-,TRBJ1-3,TRBV7-9,once,CASSLTAPGNTIYF,TGTGCCAGCAGCTTGACAGCTCCTGGAAACACCATATATTTT
TRBD2,TRBJ2-3,TRBV3-1/TRBV3-2,-,CASSTWDPRGGTQYF,TGTGCCAGCAGCACGTGGGACCCACGGGGGGGTACGCAGTATTTT
-,TRBJ1-4,TRBV2,-,CASNRDNLSNEKLFF,TGTGCCAGCAACCGGGACAACCTCTCTAATGAAAAACTGTTTTTT
TRBD1,TRBJ2-7,TRBV28,-,CASSFLGTGNYEQYF,TGTGCCAGCAGTTTTCTCGGGACAGGGAACTACGAGCAGTACTTC
TRBD1,TRBJ1-5,TRBV2,-,CASTSQGGPGQPQHF,TGTGCCAGCACGTCGCAGGGGGGTCCCGGCCAGCCCCAGCATTTT
-,TRBJ1-1,TRBV9,-,CASSVAGGTGTEAFF,TGTGCCAGCAGCGTAGCCGGCGGGACGGGGACTGAAGCTTTCTTT
TRBD2,TRBJ2-3,TRBV5-1,-,CASRLAGKADTQYF,TGCGCCAGCAGACTAGCGGGAAAGGCAGATACGCAGTATTTT
-,TRBJ1-1,TRBV4-3,-,CASSQEGRNTEAFF,TGCGCCAGCAGCCAAGAGGGGAGGAACACTGAAGCTTTCTTT
-,TRBJ1-1,TRBV29-1,few,CSVGRANTEAFF,TGCAGCGTGGGGAGGGCGAACACTGAAGCTTTCTTT
TRBD2,TRBJ2-1,TRBV7-9,-,CASSLEVVAGVRNEQFF,TGTGCCAGCAGCTTAGAGGTAGTAGCGGGAGTGCGGAATGAGCAGTTCTTC
TRBD1,TRBJ2-1,TRBV5-1,-,CASSSRDSYNEQFF,TGCGCCAGCAGCTCCCGGGACAGTTACAATGAGCAGTTCTTC
TRBD2,TRBJ2-3,TRBV10-1,-,CASSESWSGGPTDTQYF,TGCGCCAGCAGTGAGTCTTGGAGCGGGGGGCCCACAGATACGCAGTATTTT
-,TRBJ2-3,TRBV5-1,-,CASSSRRGRTDTQYF,TGCGCCAGCAGCTCACGACGGGGTAGGACAGATACGCAGTATTTT
TRBD2,TRBJ2-5,TRBV7-2,-,CASSLGPSGGQETQYF,TGTGCCAGCAGCTTAGGTCCTAGCGGGGGTCAAGAGACCCAGTACTTC
-,TRBJ1-6,TRBV7-2,-,CASSLALAGLSPLHF,TGTGCCAGCAGCTTAGCGCTGGCAGGTCTTTCACCCCTCCACTTT
TRBD1,TRBJ1-2,TRBV7-9,-,CASSTYQGAGGYTF,TGTGCCAGCAGCACTTACCAGGGGGCAGGCGGCTACACCTTC
-,TRBJ1-2,TRBV27,-,CASSRTGSNYGYTF,TGTGCCAGCAGCCGCACAGGTTCTAACTATGGCTACACCTTC
-,TRBJ1-1,TRBV4-3,-,CASSQVVRGNTEAFF,TGCGCCAGCAGCCAAGTCGTCAGGGGGAACACTGAAGCTTTCTTT
-,TRBJ1-3,TRBV9,-,CASSVGSPLSGNTIYF,TGTGCCAGCAGCGTTGGGAGTCCCCTCTCTGGAAACACCATATATTTT
-,TRBJ1-1,TRBV11-3,-,CASSFTSGTEAFF,TGTGCCAGCAGCTTTACTTCGGGCACTGAAGCTTTCTTT
-,TRBJ2-1,TRBV27,-,CASSSPQGGVNEQFF,TGTGCCAGCAGTTCCCCCCAGGGAGGCGTCAACGAGCAGTTCTTC
-,TRBJ1-1,TRBV18,-,CASSLTGFGTEAFF,TGTGCCAGCTCACTAACAGGGTTTGGCACTGAAGCTTTCTTT
TRBD1,TRBJ1-1,TRBV7-2,-,CASSLRGPGNTEAFF,TGTGCCAGCAGCCTCAGGGGGCCGGGGAACACTGAAGCTTTCTTT
TRBD1,TRBJ2-3,TRBV6-5,-,CASQIQGRGQYF,TGTGCCAGCCAGATACAGGGGCGAGGGCAGTATTTT
-,TRBJ1-2,TRBV6-2/TRBV6-3,-,CASSLTGLGYGYTF,TGTGCCAGCAGCCTTACGGGGTTGGGCTATGGCTACACCTTC
-,TRBJ2-3,TRBV7-2,-,CASSFQLGGADTQYF,TGTGCCAGCAGCTTCCAGCTCGGAGGTGCAGATACGCAGTATTTT
-,TRBJ2-7,TRBV5-5,few,CASSLAETRQPHSYEQYF,TGTGCCAGCAGCTTGGCAGAGACTCGGCAGCCTCACTCCTACGAGCAGTACTTC
-,TRBJ2-7,TRBV3-1/TRBV3-2,-,CASSQGNGVWYEQYF,TGTGCCAGCAGCCAAGGTAACGGGGTTTGGTACGAGCAGTACTTC
TRBD1,TRBJ2-1,TRBV27,-,CASSTRDRGSYNEQFF,TGTGCCAGCAGTACCCGGGACAGGGGTTCCTACAATGAGCAGTTCTTC
-,TRBJ2-1,TRBV29-1,-,CSVEDPGELPYNEQFF,TGCAGCGTTGAAGATCCGGGGGAGTTGCCCTACAATGAGCAGTTCTTC
TRBD1,TRBJ1-4,TRBV27,-,CASSLGRGRGEKLFF,TGTGCCAGCAGTTTAGGAAGGGGGCGCGGTGAAAAACTGTTTTTT
TRBD2,TRBJ2-1,TRBV5-6,-,CASSPRAGGPLFEQFF,TGTGCCAGCAGCCCTAGAGCGGGGGGGCCATTATTTGAGCAGTTCTTC
-,TRBJ1-3,TRBV5-1,-,CASSLVSGDSGNTIYF,TGCGCCAGCAGCTTGGTTTCGGGGGACTCTGGAAACACCATATATTTT
-,TRBJ2-6,TRBV18,few,CASSPQSSGANVLTF,TGTGCCAGCTCACCACAGAGCTCTGGGGCCAACGTCCTGACTTTC
-,TRBJ1-2,TRBV2,-,CASRGIFEGDNYGYTF,TGTGCCAGCAGGGGGATATTCGAGGGGGATAACTATGGCTACACCTTC
TRBD1,TRBJ2-2,TRBV7-2,-,CASSSRTGYTGELFF,TGTGCCAGCAGCTCCCGGACAGGGTACACCGGGGAGCTGTTTTTT
-,TRBJ2-1,TRBV11-2,-,CASSHSRGGIHNEQFF,TGTGCCAGCAGCCATAGCCGGGGAGGCATTCACAATGAGCAGTTCTTC
TRBD2,TRBJ2-1,TRBV10-3,-,CAISRGLAGGSYNEQFF,TGTGCCATCAGTCGAGGACTAGCGGGGGGTTCCTACAATGAGCAGTTCTTC
-,TRBJ1-1,TRBV30,-,CAWRGQPATEAFF,TGTGCCTGGCGTGGACAGCCCGCCACTGAAGCTTTCTTT